These T cell receptor beta chains were read from a single sample in a study of blood T cell repertoires in COVID-19. Generated by immunoSEQ multiplex PCR, the TCRdb table keeps only in-frame clones and is missing some. This repertoire shows fewer than 250,000 clones, around nine tenths found once; its top ten account for 1.5% to 2%. The sequencing input was peripheral blood. The source is an older woman who had recovered from COVID-19. The CDR3 runs from the conserved cysteine through the conserved F or W. D genes are given only for firm matches. Some rows mark clone size as missing; the rest say once, few, many or name a class of expanded clone.

v_gene,len,j_gene,abundance,d_gene,CDR3nt,CDR3aa
TRBV3-1/TRBV3-2,12,TRBJ2-7,-,-,TGTGCCAGCAACGGACAGTCCTACGAGCAGTACTTC,CASNGQSYEQYF
TRBV7-8,20,TRBJ1-5,-,-,TGTGCCAGCAGCTTAGGGCATGCGGGCCAATGGAGCCATAGCAATCAGCCCCAGCATTTT,CASSLGHAGQWSHSNQPQHF
TRBV7-9,13,TRBJ2-1,few,-,TGTGCCAGCAGCTGGGGGACACACAATGAGCAGTTCTTC,CASSWGTHNEQFF
TRBV10-2,15,TRBJ2-7,once,TRBD2,TGCGCCAGCAGGTCTAGCGGGGGGGCCAGCTACGAGCAGTACTTC,CASRSSGGASYEQYF
TRBV28,17,TRBJ1-3,-,TRBD1,TGTGCCACCCAAGTACCTGTGACAGGGGGCTCTGGAAACACCATATATTTT,CATQVPVTGGSGNTIYF
TRBV5-6,17,TRBJ1-6,-,TRBD1,TGTGCCAGCAGCCCGCCACCGACAGGGGTGGAGAATTCACCCCTCCACTTT,CASSPPPTGVENSPLHF
TRBV6-2/TRBV6-3,16,TRBJ2-1,-,-,TGTGCCAGCAGTTACTCGAAAACTACCTCCTACAATGAGCAGTTCTTC,CASSYSKTTSYNEQFF
TRBV18,12,TRBJ2-7,-,-,TGTGCCAGCTCATCGGACAACTACGAGCAGTACTTC,CASSSDNYEQYF
TRBV9,14,TRBJ2-3,-,TRBD2,TGTGCCAGCAAGCGGGGGACTAGCACAGATACGCAGTATTTT,CASKRGTSTDTQYF
TRBV7-9,16,TRBJ1-3,-,TRBD1,TGTGCCAGCAGCTTAGGTGGACAGGGATCTGGAAACACCATATATTTT,CASSLGGQGSGNTIYF
TRBV3-1/TRBV3-2,15,TRBJ2-4,-,-,TGTGCCAGCAGCCGCGTGGGGCAGGGCGTAAACATTCAGTACTTC,CASSRVGQGVNIQYF
TRBV23-1,13,TRBJ2-7,-,TRBD1,TGCGCCAGCGGGACAGGGGGAGAGAACGAGCAGTACTTC,CASGTGGENEQYF
TRBV7-2,17,TRBJ2-3,-,-,TGTGCCAGCAGCTTAGGGACCATGGCGGGGGCAGTAGATACGCAGTATTTT,CASSLGTMAGAVDTQYF
TRBV2,13,TRBJ2-2,-,TRBD1,TGTGCCAGTTCACAGGGGGCGGTCGGGGAGCTGTTTTTT,CASSQGAVGELFF
TRBV5-1,13,TRBJ1-2,-,-,TGCGCCAGCAGCTTGCCGGAAACAGGGGGCTACACCTTC,CASSLPETGGYTF
TRBV5-1,23,TRBJ1-5,once,-,TGCGCCAGCAGCTCAACCGACGGACAAGCCCTCCCCCGTGAGTATATTTGCAATCAGCCCCAGCATTTT,CASSSTDGQALPREYICNQPQHF
TRBV4-1,15,TRBJ1-2,-,TRBD1,TGCGCCAGCAGCCAAGGGGCAGTTCAGGGGGATGGCTACACCTTC,CASSQGAVQGDGYTF
TRBV7-8,16,TRBJ2-7,-,TRBD2,TGTGCCAGCAGCCCTCGGACTAGCGGGGGCGGTTACGAGCAGTACTTC,CASSPRTSGGGYEQYF
TRBV6-5,13,TRBJ2-7,-,TRBD1,TGTGCGGTGAGGGGGACAGGTAACTACGAGCAGTACTTC,CAVRGTGNYEQYF
TRBV3-1/TRBV3-2,14,TRBJ1-2,-,-,TGTGCCAGCAGTCGTTTCCAGGGGTTGGAGGGCTACACCTTC,CASSRFQGLEGYTF
TRBV5-1,12,TRBJ1-2,-,-,TGCGCCAGCAGACCGGACAGTTATGGCTACACCTTC,CASRPDSYGYTF
TRBV19,15,TRBJ2-5,-,TRBD2,TGTGCCAGTACCCCCGGGGGGGGTCGGCAAGAGACCCAGTACTTC,CASTPGGGRQETQYF
TRBV7-2,15,TRBJ2-1,-,TRBD2,TGTGCCAGCAGCTATACTAGCGGGGGGTTCAATGAGCAGTTCTTC,CASSYTSGGFNEQFF
TRBV7-2,15,TRBJ2-3,-,-,TGTGCCAGCAGCGACTACGAAATGGTCACAGATACGCAGTATTTT,CASSDYEMVTDTQYF
TRBV6-5,13,TRBJ1-4,-,-,TGTGCCAGCAGATCAGGGGCCTGGGAAAAACTGTTTTTT,CASRSGAWEKLFF
TRBV7-2,11,TRBJ1-2,-,-,TGTGCCGAGCGGGGGAACTATGGCTACACCTTC,CAERGNYGYTF
TRBV5-1,14,TRBJ2-5,-,TRBD2,TGCGCCAGCAGCCCAGGGACTAGCGGCGAGACCCAGTACTTC,CASSPGTSGETQYF
TRBV5-1,15,TRBJ1-6,few,-,TGCGCCAGCAGGGGTGATAGACATCCGAATTCACCCCTCCACTTT,CASRGDRHPNSPLHF
TRBV7-9,13,TRBJ1-2,few,-,TGTGCCAGCAGCTTGTCAGGGGATTCTGGCTACACCTTC,CASSLSGDSGYTF
TRBV18,14,TRBJ2-7,-,-,TGTGCCAGCTCACCGCGACGGGATTCCTACGAGCAGTACTTC,CASSPRRDSYEQYF
TRBV15,20,TRBJ2-3,-,TRBD2,TGTGCCACCAGCAGAGAGCCACCCCCGGGGGGGACTAGCGGCACAGATACGCAGTATTTT,CATSREPPPGGTSGTDTQYF
TRBV6-5,14,TRBJ2-3,-,-,TGTGCCAGCAGTTACGGCGGGGGCACAGATACGCAGTATTTT,CASSYGGGTDTQYF
TRBV7-3,13,TRBJ1-1,-,TRBD1,TGTGCCAGCAGCATGGGACAGGGGACTGAAGCTTTCTTT,CASSMGQGTEAFF
TRBV15,17,TRBJ1-5,few,-,TGTGCCACCAGCAGAGATAGTTTCGGGGATTCGGTTCAGCCCCAGCATTTT,CATSRDSFGDSVQPQHF
TRBV5-6,17,TRBJ2-2,-,-,TGTGCCAGCAGCTTGGGGGGTACGGGGTTCCACACCGGGGAGCTGTTTTTT,CASSLGGTGFHTGELFF
TRBV21-1,16,TRBJ2-1,-,-,TGTGCCAGCAGCGCTGGGGGAGGGAATCGCTACAATGAGCAGTTCTTC,CASSAGGGNRYNEQFF
TRBV10-3,15,TRBJ1-5,-,-,TGTGCCATCAGTGAGTCGACTGGGGGGAGGGAGCCCCAGCATTTT,CAISESTGGREPQHF
TRBV3-1/TRBV3-2,15,TRBJ2-2,-,TRBD2,TGTGCCAGCAGCCCGCGGACTAGCGCGGACGGGGAGCTGTTTTTT,CASSPRTSADGELFF
TRBV4-2,17,TRBJ2-2,few,TRBD2,TGTGCCAGCAGCCCTCTGACTAGCGGGGGAGCGGCGGGGGAGCTGTTTTTT,CASSPLTSGGAAGELFF
TRBV27,12,TRBJ1-6,few,-,TGTGCCAGCAGCCCTAACGACAGACCCCTCCACTTT,CASSPNDRPLHF
TRBV6-5,15,TRBJ1-6,-,-,TGTGCCAGCAGCCCGACAAGCTCCTATAATTCACCCCTCCACTTT,CASSPTSSYNSPLHF
TRBV19,13,TRBJ1-2,-,TRBD1,TGTGCCAGTAGTCTCGACAGGGTTTATGGCTACACCTTC,CASSLDRVYGYTF
TRBV7-2,15,TRBJ2-7,-,TRBD2,TGTGCCAGCAGCTTCTCCCTAGCGGGGGCTGGGGAGCAGTACTTC,CASSFSLAGAGEQYF
TRBV7-2,14,TRBJ2-7,-,-,TGTGCCAGCAGCTTCCAGGGGCCCAGATACGAGCAGTACTTC,CASSFQGPRYEQYF
TRBV9,16,TRBJ2-1,-,TRBD2,TGTGCCAGCAGCGTAGCTACTGCGGGGGGGAGGAATGAGCAGTTCTTC,CASSVATAGGRNEQFF